The next 20 T cell receptor beta chains were all read from a single sample in a study of beta chain features in type 1 diabetes. Expressed TCRB transcripts were sequenced because the entire RNA isolate underwent reverse transcription. This table comes from immunoSEQ multiplex PCR, and its TCRdb copy is limited to in-frame clones, with some not included. The sample records roughly 350,000 clones, over 9% being singletons. Their cognate antigens are unknown. Study-level findings and limits: Patients with Type 1 diabetes showed moderately but significantly shorter TCRB CDR3s in all four CD4+ subsets.

Sequencing used central memory CD4+ T cells from blood. These receptors came from a man between 25 and 39 years old with type 1 diabetes.

The chain combines TRBV28 with TRBJ2-7, with 8 bases lining up with TRBD1. V lost 6 bases, J lost 6 bases, and 10 bases stayed unmatched. The germline V gene has CDR1 MDHEN and CDR2 SYDVKM. The CDR3 is 14 amino acids. CDR3 in DNA: TGTGCCAGCAGAACCGACAGGGGTTATGGCGAGCAGTACTTC. Translated: CASRTDRGYGEQYF.

The table lists this clone with a few counts. The chain joins TRBV2 to TRBJ2-2; possibly TRBD2 for D (5 bases). This CDR3 has 14 residues. Germline lookup yields CDR1 SNHLY and CDR2 FYNNEI. V lost 7 bases, J lost 1 base, and 10 bases lay in between. The CDR3 DNA reads as TGTGCCAGCAAACCAGCGGTGAACACCGGGGAGCTGTTTTTT. It yields the protein CASKPAVNTGELFF.

The table lists this clone with a few counts. V usage is TRBV10-1 and J usage is TRBJ2-1; no reliable D call. The CDR3 loop spans 11 amino acids. Germline CDR1 reads WNHNN; CDR2 reads SYGVQD (reference sequence). Trimming stripped 5 bases from V and 10 bases from J, with 9 bases between. The CDR3 protein is CASSQTTEQFF. As DNA, the CDR3 is TGCGCCAGCAGTCAGACCACCGAGCAGTTCTTC.

In this sample, this clone turned up many times. This rearrangement joins TRBV7-2 to TRBJ2-1, with TRBD1 matching over 7 bases. The CDR3 loop spans 15 amino acids. From germline, CDR1 is SGHTA and CDR2 FQGNSA. J was trimmed by 5 bases and V by 6 bases; bases with no gene match: 10. Here the CDR3 DNA reads TGTGCCAGCAGAGAAAGGGGGCCCAGGGACAATGAGCAGTTCTTC. Translation: CASRERGPRDNEQFF.

This clone was seen a single time. The chain employs TRBV6-5 and TRBJ2-1; the D gene is possibly TRBD2 (6 bases). The CDR3 is 13 residues long. Germline V gene lookup returns CDR1 MNHEY and CDR2 SVGAGI. V lost 6 bases, J lost 5 bases, and 11 bases lay in between. This CDR3 is CASRPRDDNEQFF. The DNA of the CDR3 is TGTGCCAGCAGACCGCGGGACGACAATGAGCAGTTCTTC.

This clone was seen more than once but under ten times. The chain is built from TRBV29-1 and TRBJ2-1; D might be TRBD1 (6 bases). V shed 3 bases and J shed 9 bases, with 15 bases lying between them. The CDR3 has 13 amino acids. Germline V gene sequence: CDR1 SQVTM, CDR2 ANQGSEA. This CDR3 is CSVDQSRGGEQFF. The CDR3 DNA sequence: TGCAGCGTTGACCAGTCCCGAGGGGGTGAGCAGTTCTTC.

The chain recombines TRBV28 with TRBJ1-5; 12 positions agree with TRBD1. The ends lost 7 bases at V and 6 bases at J; junction bases unmatched: 10. This CDR3 contains 16 residues. Germline V lookup: CDR1 MDHEN, CDR2 SYDVKM. The CDR3 is CASTLGGTGGFQPQHF. The CDR3 region has the DNA TGTGCCAGCACGCTTGGGGGGACAGGGGGCTTTCAGCCCCAGCATTTT.

This clone was seen more than once but under ten times. The chain couples TRBV19 to TRBJ2-1; 9 nucleotides match TRBD2. The CDR3 is 15 residues long. J was trimmed by 6 bases and V by 3 bases; bases with no gene match: 6. Germline V lookup: CDR1 LNHDA, CDR2 SQIVND (reference sequence). CDR3 protein: CASSMSGGRANEQFF. CDR3 coding DNA: TGTGCCAGTAGTATGTCCGGCGGGAGGGCCAATGAGCAGTTCTTC.

This clone was recorded a few times. V is TRBV11-2 and J is TRBJ2-1, with 7 bases aligning to TRBD2. In germline, CDR1 is SGHAT, CDR2 FQNNGV. The CDR3 is 16 residues long. Germline trimming cut 2 bases from V and 2 bases from J; bases unmatched to any gene: 6. The chain's CDR3 is CASSLRSSGTYNEQFF. The CDR3 DNA sequence: TGTGCCAGCAGCTTACGATCTAGCGGAACCTACAATGAGCAGTTCTTC.

The chain joins TRBV19 to TRBJ2-1; 10 bases map to TRBD1. The germline gives CDR1 LNHDA, CDR2 SQIVND (reference sequence). Trimming removed 8 bases from V and 2 bases from J; junction bases left unmatched: 3. The length of the CDR3 is 14 residues. In nucleotides, the CDR3 is TGTGCCAGTCGGGGACAGGGGACCTACAATGAGCAGTTCTTC. Translating gives CASRGQGTYNEQFF.

V and J are TRBV21-1 and TRBJ2-1; whether TRBD2, the table's D call, matches the DNA was not checked. TRBV21-1 is a pseudogene. The length of the CDR3 is 13 residues. CDR3: CASSFWGGHEQFF. CDR3 nucleotide sequence: TGTGCCAGCAGCTTTTGGGGGGGCCATGAGCAGTTCTTC.

The sample holds a few counts of this clone. The V and J genes are TRBV7-2 and TRBJ2-7; possible D gene TRBD1, 6 bases. This CDR3 comprises 14 residues. Looked up from germline, CDR1 is SGHTA and CDR2 is FQGNSA. The V and J ends lost 5 bases and 3 bases respectively, with 14 bases between them. The CDR3 loop reads CASSQQGMGYEQYF. CDR3 nucleotide sequence: TGTGCCAGCAGCCAACAGGGTATGGGCTACGAGCAGTACTTC.

The chain has TRBV5-1 and TRBJ1-1, with D perhaps TRBD1 (6 bases). The CDR3 totals 14 residues. Trimming stripped 1 base from V and 0 bases from J, with 7 bases between. Germline CDR1 is SGHRS and CDR2 is YFSETQ. The CDR3 loop is CASSLTGMNTEAFF. The CDR3 DNA follows: TGCGCCAGCAGCTTGACAGGGATGAACACTGAAGCTTTCTTT.

A few counts support this clone. The V call is TRBV7-2, the J call TRBJ2-7; D remains ambiguous. Germline V CDR1 and CDR2: SGHTA, FQGNSA. Trimming removed 1 base at V and 5 bases at J, with 12 bases between. The CDR3 consists of 14 residues. The CDR3 DNA reads as TGTGCCAGCAGCTTAGGCCCCGCCAGAGACGAGCAGTACTTC. Translation: CASSLGPARDEQYF.

This clone was detected only a few times. The chain employs TRBV7-2 and TRBJ2-3; perhaps TRBD1 as D (6 bases). V lost 5 bases and J lost 2, with 11 bases in between. The CDR3 has 14 amino acids. Germline-derived CDR1 and CDR2 are SGHTA and FQGNSA. CDR3 bases: TGTGCCAGCAGCCGGGACATCGTCACAGATACGCAGTATTTT. Residues: CASSRDIVTDTQYF.

The table lists this clone with a few counts. The chain joins TRBV9 to TRBJ1-2, with D possibly being TRBD1 (5 bases). CDR3 length: 13 residues. With 0 bases removed from V and 8 bases from J, the gap between germline ends came to 11 bases. Germline loops: CDR1 SGDLS, CDR2 YYNGEE. This CDR3 is CASSVVEGTGYTF. The CDR3, as DNA: TGTGCCAGCAGCGTAGTTGAAGGGACCGGCTACACCTTC.

In DNA, the CDR3 is TGTGCCAGCAGTGAAGCCGGGTGGGGCTACACCTTC. Translated: CASSEAGWGYTF. The chain combines TRBV6-1 with TRBJ1-2; D is undetermined. The V end lost 0 bases, the J end lost 8 bases, and 7 bases lay between the germline ends. Looked up from germline, CDR1 is MNHNS and CDR2 is SASEGT. The CDR3 runs 12 residues.

The chain is built from TRBV4-3 and TRBJ2-7, with a possible D match to TRBD2 (6 bases). The CDR3 loop spans 15 amino acids. V was clipped by 1 base and J by 3 bases, with 13 bases between them. The germline V gene encodes CDR1 LGHNA and CDR2 YSLEER. Here the CDR3 reads CASSQAAGQNYEQYF. CDR3 in DNA: TGCGCCAGCAGCCAAGCTGCGGGGCAGAACTACGAGCAGTACTTC.

Many counts were recorded for this clone. CDR3 DNA sequence: TGTGCCAGCAATTCTATGGTTAGCGGACCTCAAAACATTCAGTACTTC. This encodes CASNSMVSGPQNIQYF. The J gene is TRBJ2-4, the V gene TRBV28; D is perhaps TRBD2 (6 bases). The CDR3 has 16 residues. Per germline, CDR1 MDHEN and CDR2 SYDVKM. Trimming stripped 7 bases from V and 5 bases from J, with 21 bases between. Complete variable domain (other parts from reference TRBV28 and TRBJ2-4): DVKVTQSSRYLVKRTGEKVFLECVQDMDHENMFWYRQDPGLGLRLIYFSYDVKMKEKGDIPEGYSVSREKKERFSLILESASTNQTSMYLCASNSMVSGPQNIQYFGAGTRLSVL.

In this sample, this clone turned up a few times. The chain combines TRBV30 with TRBJ2-5, with D perhaps matching TRBD1 (6 bases). The CDR3 extends over 15 amino acids. Germline V gene lookup returns CDR1 GTSNPN and CDR2 SVGIG (reference sequence). Trimming shortened V by 4 bases and J by 1 base, and 16 bases separated the two germline ends. CDR3 sequence reads: CAWNSGERSQETQYF. CDR3 coding DNA: TGTGCCTGGAATTCAGGGGAAAGGAGCCAAGAGACCCAGTACTTC. Together with reference TRBV30 and TRBJ2-5, the CDR3 gives the full variable domain: SQTIHQWPATLVQPVGSPLSLECTVEGTSNPNLYWYRQAAGRGLQLLFYSVGIGQISSEVPQNLSASRPQDRQFILSSKKLLLSDSGFYLCAWNSGERSQETQYFGPGTRLLVL.